A single sample gave rise to the 16 T cell receptor beta chains below, sequenced in a study of blood T cell repertoires in COVID-19. This table comes from immunoSEQ multiplex PCR, and its TCRdb copy is limited to in-frame clones, with some not included. The sample records 190,000 or so clones, 80% to 90% being singletons. Sequenced: PBMCs or T cells enriched from blood (not recorded which). Source of these receptors: a woman under 40 who had been exposed to COVID-19.

The chain joins TRBV7-2 to TRBJ1-1; D is ambiguous. The CDR3 length is 12 residues. V lost 6 bases, J lost 5 bases, and 10 bases lay in between. CDR1 is SGHTA and CDR2 is FQGNSA in the germline V gene. The CDR3 sequence: CASRTRGTEAFF. The CDR3 nucleotides are TGTGCCAGCAGAACCCGAGGGACTGAAGCTTTCTTT.

The chain links TRBV4-1 to TRBJ2-7; TRBD2 matches 11 bases. CDR1 is MGHRA and CDR2 is YSYEKL in the germline V gene. J gave up 2 bases and V 0 bases, and 3 bases lay outside the gene matches. The CDR3 totals 16 residues. CDR3 sequence: CASSQDTSGGPYEQYF. The CDR3 DNA sequence: TGCGCCAGCAGCCAAGATACTAGCGGGGGACCCTACGAGCAGTACTTC.

The chain employs TRBV28 and TRBJ1-5, with 8 bases lining up with TRBD1. The V and J ends lost 2 bases and 6 bases, in that order; junction bases with no gene match: 9. Germline V lookup: CDR1 MDHEN, CDR2 SYDVKM. The CDR3 contains 16 residues. CDR3 residues: CASSLAGQGQSQPQHF. CDR3 nucleotides: TGTGCCAGCAGTTTAGCCGGACAGGGCCAGAGTCAGCCCCAGCATTTT.

Note on this clone: Other DNA sequences in the same sample also yield this CDR3. The rearrangement links TRBV10-3 to TRBJ2-7; 8 positions match TRBD2. The germline V gene has CDR1 ENHRY and CDR2 SYGVKD. CDR3 length: 13 amino acids. Trimming took 3 bases from V and 4 from J; bases not matched to a gene: 2. CDR3 amino acids: CAISEAGAYEQYF. The CDR3 DNA reads TGTGCCATCAGTGAAGCGGGGGCATACGAGCAGTACTTC.

The chain combines TRBV5-1 with TRBJ2-1; 14 bases agree with TRBD2. This CDR3 comprises 18 residues. Trimming took 0 bases from V and 6 from J; bases not matched to a gene: 8. From germline, CDR1 is SGHRS and CDR2 YFSETQ. The CDR3 is CASSLAGAGTSGGNEQFF. Written as DNA, the CDR3 is TGCGCCAGCAGCTTGGCCGGTGCGGGGACTAGCGGGGGCAATGAGCAGTTCTTC.

The gene calls are TRBV2 and TRBJ2-5, with TRBD2 as a possible D gene (7 bases). The V end was cut by 6 bases, the J end by 1 base, with 12 bases between. CDR3 length: 14 amino acids. Germline V gives CDR1 SNHLY, CDR2 FYNNEI. CDR3: CASSGGPGQETQYF. CDR3 DNA sequence: TGTGCCAGCAGCGGGGGGCCCGGCCAAGAGACCCAGTACTTC.

The chain joins TRBV21-1 to TRBJ2-2; the DNA was not compared with TRBD1, the D call given in the table. TRBV21-1 is listed as a pseudogene. The length of the CDR3 is 16 residues. CDR3 coding DNA: TGTGCCAGCAGCAAAGCCCGGGACATCCACACCGGGGAGCTGTTTTTT. Protein: CASSKARDIHTGELFF.

The chain recombines TRBV9 with TRBJ2-1; D may be TRBD2 (5 bases). Germline CDR1 and CDR2: SGDLS and YYNGEE. The CDR3 totals 16 residues. The V gene lost 5 bases and the J gene lost 6 bases, with 21 bases spanning the gap. This chain's CDR3 is CASSDERSRTFNEQFF. The CDR3 DNA is TGTGCCAGCAGTGACGAGCGGTCCCGAACTTTCAATGAGCAGTTCTTC. The full variable domain, in which reference TRBV9 and TRBJ2-1 provide the parts outside the CDR3, is DSGVTQTPKHLITATGQRVTLRCSPRSGDLSVYWYQQSLDQGLQFLIQYYNGEERAKGNILERFSAQQFPDLHSELNLSSLELGDSALYFCASSDERSRTFNEQFFGPGTRLTVL.

The rearrangement uses TRBV5-1 and TRBJ2-7; no clear D gene. The germline CDR1 and CDR2 sequences are SGHRS and YFSETQ. V gave up 3 bases and J gave up 2 bases, with 15 bases separating them. The CDR3 length is 15 residues. CDR3 sequence (DNA): TGCGCCAGCAGCTCGAACACCCCCTTACCCTACGAGCAGTACTTC. Translating gives CASSSNTPLPYEQYF. The whole variable domain, filled in from reference TRBV5-1 and TRBJ2-7, reads KAGVTQTPRYLIKTRGQQVTLSCSPISGHRSVSWYQQTPGQGLQFLFEYFSETQRNKGNFPGRFSGRQFSNSRSEMNVSTLELGDSALYLCASSSNTPLPYEQYFGPGTRLTVT.

The V call is TRBV27, the J call TRBJ2-2, with 9 bases aligning to TRBD2. The CDR3 covers 18 residues. Germline V CDR1 and CDR2: MNHEY, SMNVEV (reference sequence). The V and J ends lost 6 bases and 6 bases, in that order; junction bases with no gene match: 17. The CDR3 protein is CASSFRAGGGDIAGELFF. DNA of the CDR3: TGTGCCAGCAGCTTTCGGGCGGGAGGGGGAGATATAGCCGGGGAGCTGTTTTTT.

The chain is built from TRBV6-2 or TRBV6-3 and TRBJ2-1; 7 positions agree with TRBD2. Trimming removed 0 bases from V and 10 bases from J; junction bases left unmatched: 9. This CDR3 is 15 amino acids long. The V gene's germline CDR1 is MNHEY and CDR2 SVGEGT. CDR3 nucleotides: TGTGCCAGCAGTTACTCGCCTAGCGGAGGAAGGGAGCAGTTCTTC. It translates to CASSYSPSGGREQFF.

This clone was picked up one time. This chain links TRBV24-1 with TRBJ2-6; tentative D call: TRBD1 (5 bases). The germline CDR1 and CDR2 sequences are KGHDR and SFDVKD. This CDR3 has 15 amino acids. V was shortened by 6 bases and J by 0 bases, with 8 bases between the two germline ends. The CDR3 is CATSPGHSGANVLTF. In DNA, the CDR3 is TGTGCCACCAGTCCCGGACACTCTGGGGCCAACGTCCTGACTTTC.

The chain has TRBV24-1 and TRBJ2-3; TRBD2 might be the D (5 bases). Per germline, CDR1 KGHDR and CDR2 SFDVKD. There are 14 residues in the CDR3. V was shortened by 5 bases and J by 5 bases, with 13 bases between the two germline ends. The CDR3 DNA sequence: TGTGCCACCAGTGGGGAGACTTGGAGAGATACGCAGTATTTT. It is translated as CATSGETWRDTQYF.

V is TRBV5-6 and J is TRBJ1-2, with 8 positions matching TRBD1. The CDR3 sequence is 17 residues long. Germline V lookup: CDR1 SGHDT, CDR2 YYEEEE. Trimming cost V 1 base and J 7 bases; bases outside gene matches: 15. The CDR3: CASSLWGAGGLRGGYTF. The CDR3 DNA follows: TGTGCCAGCAGCTTGTGGGGTGCAGGGGGCTTGCGTGGTGGCTACACCTTC.

The chain is built from TRBV18 and TRBJ1-2; 8 bases match TRBD1. The length of the CDR3 is 16 residues. From germline, CDR1 is KGHSH and CDR2 LQKENI. V was pared by 3 bases and J by 0 bases, with 6 bases of the junction left unmatched. CDR3 DNA sequence: TGTGCCAGCTCACCCGAGACAGGGGCCTCTAACTATGGCTACACCTTC. Translating gives CASSPETGASNYGYTF.

V and J are TRBV19 and TRBJ2-1; 10 bases align to TRBD2. CDR1 is LNHDA, CDR2 SQIVND, per germline (reference sequence). The CDR3 loop spans 16 amino acids. Germline trimming cut 4 bases from V and 2 bases from J; bases unmatched to any gene: 5. In DNA, the CDR3 is TGTGCCAGTAGTACCAGCGGGGGGGCCACCTACAATGAGCAGTTCTTC. Protein product: CASSTSGGATYNEQFF.